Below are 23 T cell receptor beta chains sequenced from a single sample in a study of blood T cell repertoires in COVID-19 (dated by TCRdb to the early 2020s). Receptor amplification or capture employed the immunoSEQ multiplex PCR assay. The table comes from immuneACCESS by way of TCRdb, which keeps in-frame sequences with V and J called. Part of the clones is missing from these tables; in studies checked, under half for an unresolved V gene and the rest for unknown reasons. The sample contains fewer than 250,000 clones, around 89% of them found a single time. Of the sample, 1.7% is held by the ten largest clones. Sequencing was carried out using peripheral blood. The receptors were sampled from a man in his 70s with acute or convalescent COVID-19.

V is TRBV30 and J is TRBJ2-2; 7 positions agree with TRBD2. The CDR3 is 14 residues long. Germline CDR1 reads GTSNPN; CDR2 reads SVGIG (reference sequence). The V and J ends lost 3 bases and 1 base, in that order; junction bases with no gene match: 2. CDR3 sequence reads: CAWRGGLNTGELFF. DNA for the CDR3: TGTGCCTGGAGGGGAGGGCTGAACACCGGGGAGCTGTTTTTT.

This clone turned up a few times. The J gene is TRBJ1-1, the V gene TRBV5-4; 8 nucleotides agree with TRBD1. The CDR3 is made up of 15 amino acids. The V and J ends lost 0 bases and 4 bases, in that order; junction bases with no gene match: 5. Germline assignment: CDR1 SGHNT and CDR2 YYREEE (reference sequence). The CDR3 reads CASSLEQGAATEAFF. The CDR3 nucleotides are TGTGCCAGCAGCTTGGAGCAGGGGGCGGCCACTGAAGCTTTCTTT.

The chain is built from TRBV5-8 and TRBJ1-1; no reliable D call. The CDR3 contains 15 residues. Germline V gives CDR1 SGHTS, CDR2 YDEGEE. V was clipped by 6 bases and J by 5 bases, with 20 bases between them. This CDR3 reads CASTLRGPLRTEAFF. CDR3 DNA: TGTGCCAGCACCTTAAGAGGCCCCCTAAGGACTGAAGCTTTCTTT.

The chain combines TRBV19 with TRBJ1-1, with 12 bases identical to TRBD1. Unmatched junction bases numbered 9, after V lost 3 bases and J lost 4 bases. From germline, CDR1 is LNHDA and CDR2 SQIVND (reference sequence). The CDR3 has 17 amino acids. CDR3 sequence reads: CASSILPGTGGPTEAFF. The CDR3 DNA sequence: TGTGCCAGTAGTATCCTACCCGGGACAGGGGGCCCCACTGAAGCTTTCTTT.

Here the CDR3 DNA reads TGTGCCAGCAGTGAAGAAAATTCCCGGGGCTACACCTTC. Its protein is CASSEENSRGYTF. The rearrangement links TRBV2 to TRBJ1-2; D unresolved. This CDR3 has 13 amino acids. Germline V gene data show CDR1 as SNHLY and CDR2 as FYNNEI. V was cut by 1 base and J by 8 bases, with 11 bases left in between.

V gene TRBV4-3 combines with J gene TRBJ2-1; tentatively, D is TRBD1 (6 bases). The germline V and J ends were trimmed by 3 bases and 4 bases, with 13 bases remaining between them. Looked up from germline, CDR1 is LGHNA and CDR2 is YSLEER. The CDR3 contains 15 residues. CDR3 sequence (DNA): TGCGCCAGCAGCCAGTCCGGGACACAATACAATGAGCAGTTCTTC. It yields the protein CASSQSGTQYNEQFF.

Here the CDR3 DNA reads TGTGCCAGCAGTCTCGGACTAGCGGGAGGCTACGAGCAGTACTTC. This encodes CASSLGLAGGYEQYF. The chain joins TRBV2 to TRBJ2-7, with 14 bases fitting TRBD2. Germline V CDR1 and CDR2: SNHLY, FYNNEI. With V trimmed by 5 bases and J by 3 bases, 3 bases remained unmatched. This CDR3 comprises 15 residues.

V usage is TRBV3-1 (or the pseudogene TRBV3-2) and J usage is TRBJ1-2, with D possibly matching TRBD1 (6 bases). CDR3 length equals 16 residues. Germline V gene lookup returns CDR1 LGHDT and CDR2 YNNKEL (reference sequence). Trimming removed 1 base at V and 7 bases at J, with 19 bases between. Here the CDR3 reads CASSQGGGGGGFGYTF. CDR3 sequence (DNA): TGTGCCAGCAGCCAAGGAGGAGGGGGGGGCGGTTTTGGCTACACCTTC.

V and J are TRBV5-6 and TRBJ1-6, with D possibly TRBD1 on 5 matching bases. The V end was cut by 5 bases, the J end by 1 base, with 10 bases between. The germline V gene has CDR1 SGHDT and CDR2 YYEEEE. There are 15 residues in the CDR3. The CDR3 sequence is CASRSQGSYNSPLHF. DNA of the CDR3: TGTGCCAGCAGGTCCCAGGGATCCTATAATTCACCCCTCCACTTT.

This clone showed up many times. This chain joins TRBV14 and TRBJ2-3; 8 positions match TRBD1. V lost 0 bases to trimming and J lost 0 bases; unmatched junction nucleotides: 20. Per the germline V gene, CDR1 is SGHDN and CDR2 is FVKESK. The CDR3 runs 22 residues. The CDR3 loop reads CASSQDKRNQNRQGTSTDTQYF. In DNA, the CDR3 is TGTGCCAGCAGCCAAGACAAGCGAAACCAAAACAGACAGGGGACTAGCACAGATACGCAGTATTTT.

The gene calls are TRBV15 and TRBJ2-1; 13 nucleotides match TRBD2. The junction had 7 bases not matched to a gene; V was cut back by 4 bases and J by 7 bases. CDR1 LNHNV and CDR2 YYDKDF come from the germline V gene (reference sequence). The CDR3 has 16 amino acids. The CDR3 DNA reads TGTGCCACCAGCACCCGGACTAGCGGGAGAGGTAATGAGCAGTTCTTC. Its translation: CATSTRTSGRGNEQFF. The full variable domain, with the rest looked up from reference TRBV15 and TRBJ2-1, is DAMVIQNPRYQVTQFGKPVTLSCSQTLNHNVMYWYQQKSSQAPKLLFHYYDKDFNNEADTPDNFQSRRPNTSFCFLDIRSPGLGDTAMYLCATSTRTSGRGNEQFFGPGTRLTVL.

CDR3 in amino acids: CASSQDRGSYNEQFF. The CDR3, as DNA: TGTGCCAGCAGCCAAGATAGGGGCTCCTACAATGAGCAGTTCTTC. This chain joins TRBV4-2 and TRBJ2-1, with a weak D call TRBD1 (5 bases). Between the trimmed V and J ends, which lost 0 bases and 0 bases, there was a span of 6 bases. This CDR3 contains 15 residues. Per the germline V gene, CDR1 is LGHNA and CDR2 is YNFKEQ.

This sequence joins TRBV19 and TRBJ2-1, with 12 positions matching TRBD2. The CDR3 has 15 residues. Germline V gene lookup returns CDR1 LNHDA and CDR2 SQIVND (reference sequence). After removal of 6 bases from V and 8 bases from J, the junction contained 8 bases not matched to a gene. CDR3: CASSTLAGGSYEQFF. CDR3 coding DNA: TGTGCCAGTAGCACACTAGCGGGAGGTTCGTATGAGCAGTTCTTC.

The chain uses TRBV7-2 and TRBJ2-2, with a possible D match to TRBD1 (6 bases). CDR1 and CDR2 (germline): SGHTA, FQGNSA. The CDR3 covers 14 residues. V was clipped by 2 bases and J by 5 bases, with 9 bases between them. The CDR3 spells CASSLRGSTGELFF. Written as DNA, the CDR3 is TGTGCCAGCAGCTTAAGGGGGTCAACCGGGGAGCTGTTTTTT.

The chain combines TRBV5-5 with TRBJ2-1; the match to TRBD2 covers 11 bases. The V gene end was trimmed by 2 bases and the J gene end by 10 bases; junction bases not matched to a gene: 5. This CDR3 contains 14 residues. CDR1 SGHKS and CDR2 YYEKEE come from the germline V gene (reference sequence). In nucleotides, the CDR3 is TGTGCCAGCAGCTTAACTAGCGGGAGACGGGAGCAGTTCTTC. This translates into CASSLTSGRREQFF.

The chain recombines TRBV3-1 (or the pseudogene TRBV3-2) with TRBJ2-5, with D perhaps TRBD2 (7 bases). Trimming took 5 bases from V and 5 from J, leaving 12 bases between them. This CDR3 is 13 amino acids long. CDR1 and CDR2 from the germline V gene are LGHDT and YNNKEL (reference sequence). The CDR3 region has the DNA TGTGCCAGCAGCGGGGGGGCCAGGGAGACCCAGTACTTC. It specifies CASSGGARETQYF.

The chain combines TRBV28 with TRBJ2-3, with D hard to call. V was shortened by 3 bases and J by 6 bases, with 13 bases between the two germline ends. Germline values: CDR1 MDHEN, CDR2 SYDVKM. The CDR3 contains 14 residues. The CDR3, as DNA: TGTGCCAGCAGTTTTATCTCGCGGAGCGATACGCAGTATTTT. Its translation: CASSFISRSDTQYF.

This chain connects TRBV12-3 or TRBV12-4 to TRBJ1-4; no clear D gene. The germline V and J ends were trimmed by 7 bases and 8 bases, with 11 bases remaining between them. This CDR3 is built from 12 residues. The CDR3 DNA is TGTGCCAGCACTCTTTCTCCGGAAAAACTGTTTTTT. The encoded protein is CASTLSPEKLFF.

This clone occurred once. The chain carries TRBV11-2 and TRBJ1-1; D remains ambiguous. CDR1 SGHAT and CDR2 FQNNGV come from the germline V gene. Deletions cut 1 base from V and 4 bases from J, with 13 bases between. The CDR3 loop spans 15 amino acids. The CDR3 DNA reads TGTGCCAGCAGCTTAGCGGCGGGGTTGGGCACTGAAGCTTTCTTT. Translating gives CASSLAAGLGTEAFF.

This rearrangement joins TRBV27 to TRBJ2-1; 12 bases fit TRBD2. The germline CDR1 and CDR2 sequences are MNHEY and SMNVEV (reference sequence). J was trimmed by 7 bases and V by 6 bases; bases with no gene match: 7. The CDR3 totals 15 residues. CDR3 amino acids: CASRRLAGDGNEQFF. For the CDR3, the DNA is TGTGCCAGCAGGAGACTAGCGGGAGACGGTAATGAGCAGTTCTTC.

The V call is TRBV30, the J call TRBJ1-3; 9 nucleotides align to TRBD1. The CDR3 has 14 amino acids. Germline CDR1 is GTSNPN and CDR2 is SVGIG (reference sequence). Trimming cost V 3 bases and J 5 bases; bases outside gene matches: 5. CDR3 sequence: CAWSRTGDRNTIYF. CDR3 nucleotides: TGTGCCTGGAGCAGGACAGGGGATAGAAACACCATATATTTT.

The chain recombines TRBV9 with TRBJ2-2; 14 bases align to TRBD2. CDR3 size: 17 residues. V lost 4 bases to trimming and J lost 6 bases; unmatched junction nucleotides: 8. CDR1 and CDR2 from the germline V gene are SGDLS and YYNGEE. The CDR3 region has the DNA TGTGCCAGCAGCCCATCGACTAGCGGGAGGGCGTCCGGGGAGCTGTTTTTT. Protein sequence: CASSPSTSGRASGELFF. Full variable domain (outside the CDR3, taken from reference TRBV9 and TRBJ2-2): DSGVTQTPKHLITATGQRVTLRCSPRSGDLSVYWYQQSLDQGLQFLIQYYNGEERAKGNILERFSAQQFPDLHSELNLSSLELGDSALYFCASSPSTSGRASGELFFGEGSRLTVL.

This chain's CDR3 is CASSFGQLNRDRETQYF. The CDR3 coding sequence is TGTGCCAGCTCTTTCGGGCAACTTAACAGGGACCGAGAGACCCAGTACTTC. The V call is TRBV2, the J call TRBJ2-5; possible D gene TRBD1, 6 bases. This CDR3 is 17 amino acids long. Between the trimmed V and J ends, which lost 8 bases and 4 bases, there was a span of 26 bases. CDR1 is SNHLY, CDR2 FYNNEI, per germline.